These 29 T cell receptor beta chains were all obtained from the same sample, sequenced in a study of blood T cell repertoires in COVID-19. Method: immunoSEQ multiplex PCR; TCRdb's copy keeps in-frame clones and lacks some. This sample has over 200,000 clones, with 87% found just once. Sequenced sample: peripheral blood. Receptors originate from a middle-aged man with active or convalescent COVID-19.

This clone has a single count. The CDR3 loop reads CASSPDRGANTEAFF. The CDR3 DNA is TGTGCCAGCAGTCCTGACAGGGGGGCGAACACTGAAGCTTTCTTT. J is TRBJ1-1 and V is TRBV6-6, with 9 bases fitting TRBD1. The CDR3 length is 15 residues. Trimming removed 5 bases from V and 1 base from J; junction bases left unmatched: 5. Per the germline V gene, CDR1 is MNHNY and CDR2 is SVGAGI (reference sequence).

The J gene is TRBJ2-7, the V gene TRBV11-2; the D gene is possibly TRBD2 (6 bases). Per the germline V gene, CDR1 is SGHAT and CDR2 is FQNNGV. This CDR3 is 15 amino acids long. V dropped 2 bases and J dropped 6 bases, with 17 bases sitting between them. CDR3 in amino acids: CASSLLGGMRAEQYF. CDR3 in DNA: TGTGCCAGCAGCTTACTCGGCGGGATGCGCGCCGAGCAGTACTTC.

This clone appeared once. The V call is TRBV2, the J call TRBJ1-1; D gene unclear. CDR1 and CDR2 from the germline V gene are SNHLY and FYNNEI. Trimming left V 2 bases short and J 4 bases short, with 5 bases between. The CDR3 length is 12 residues. CDR3 amino acids: CASSERSTEAFF. CDR3 bases: TGTGCCAGCAGTGAAAGGAGCACTGAAGCTTTCTTT.

This clone was seen just once. The genes are TRBV2 and TRBJ1-5; 9 bases align to TRBD1. This CDR3 is 14 amino acids long. With V trimmed by 6 bases and J by 4 bases, 4 bases remained unmatched. Germline V gives CDR1 SNHLY, CDR2 FYNNEI. CDR3 coding DNA: TGTGCCAGCAGACTGGACAGGGGAAATCAGCCCCAGCATTTT. It is translated as CASRLDRGNQPQHF.

V gene TRBV5-1 combines with J gene TRBJ1-1, with 7 bases identical to TRBD1. Losses at the gene ends were 0 bases for V and 2 bases for J; bases not matched to a gene: 4. The CDR3 totals 15 residues. Germline CDR1 is SGHRS and CDR2 is YFSETQ. CDR3 loop: CASSLVTGINTEAFF. The CDR3 nucleotides are TGCGCCAGCAGCTTGGTGACAGGGATTAACACTGAAGCTTTCTTT. Drawing the rest from reference TRBV5-1 and TRBJ1-1, the complete variable domain is KAGVTQTPRYLIKTRGQQVTLSCSPISGHRSVSWYQQTPGQGLQFLFEYFSETQRNKGNFPGRFSGRQFSNSRSEMNVSTLELGDSALYLCASSLVTGINTEAFFGQGTRLTVV.

V usage is TRBV28 and J usage is TRBJ1-5; the match to TRBD1 covers 9 bases. The CDR3 extends over 15 amino acids. J gave up 1 base and V 3 bases, and 1 base lay outside the gene matches. Per the germline V gene, CDR1 is MDHEN and CDR2 is SYDVKM. The CDR3 DNA reads as TGTGCCAGCAGTTTGGGGACAGGGAGCAATCAGCCCCAGCATTTT. As protein: CASSLGTGSNQPQHF.

The chain carries TRBV6-6 and TRBJ2-3; possibly TRBD1 for D (6 bases). CDR3 length: 14 residues. The V gene's germline CDR1 is MNHNY and CDR2 SVGAGI (reference sequence). The V end was cut by 7 bases, the J end by 11 bases, with 22 bases between. The CDR3 bases are TGTGCCAGCACCACCGCCAGGGGCAGCGTGGGGCAGTATTTT. Amino acid sequence: CASTTARGSVGQYF.

This rearrangement joins TRBV12-5 to TRBJ2-7, with 7 bases identical to TRBD1. This CDR3 region has 15 residues. V trimming: 7 bases; J trimming: 1 base; junction bases outside the gene matches: 10. Looked up from germline, CDR1 is LGHNT and CDR2 is FRNRAP. In nucleotides, the CDR3 is TGTGCTAGTGCCCGACTGGGCAGGGGGTCCTACGAGCAGTACTTC. It is translated as CASARLGRGSYEQYF.

V and J are TRBV12-3 or TRBV12-4 and TRBJ1-6, with 9 bases lining up with TRBD1. The V segment lost 6 bases and the J segment 17 bases; nucleotides outside the gene matches: 5. CDR3 length: 11 amino acids. The chain's CDR3 is CASRDRGSIHF. The DNA of the CDR3 is TGTGCCAGCAGGGACAGGGGTAGTATCCACTTT.

V usage is TRBV6-4 and J usage is TRBJ2-4, with 9 bases that match TRBD2. With 3 bases clipped from V and 9 bases from J, the junction kept 6 bases outside the gene matches. Germline-derived CDR1 and CDR2 are MRHNA and SNTAGT. This CDR3 spans 14 amino acids. This CDR3 reads CASSEGTSLGIQYF. For the CDR3, the DNA is TGTGCCAGCAGTGAGGGGACTAGCTTGGGCATTCAGTACTTC.

The CDR3, as DNA: TGTGCCAGCATCTCGGAAGGGACAGGGGATAAACCCCTCCACTTT. Its protein is CASISEGTGDKPLHF. This chain uses TRBV6-5 with TRBJ1-6, with 10 nucleotides matching TRBD1. The junction had 12 bases not matched to a gene; V was cut back by 7 bases and J by 12 bases. From germline, CDR1 is MNHEY and CDR2 SVGAGI. This CDR3 is 15 amino acids long.

This clone was seen a handful of times. The chain joins TRBV28 to TRBJ1-2, with D possibly matching TRBD1 (5 bases). CDR3 length: 15 residues. V lost 11 bases and J 1 base, leaving 20 bases between the germline ends. Germline CDR1 reads MDHEN; CDR2 reads SYDVKM. CDR3 in DNA: TGTGCCTGCCAGGGTTACTTGTATATTAACTATGGCTACACCTTC. It translates to CACQGYLYINYGYTF.

About this clone: Other DNA sequences within the sample encode an identical CDR3. The chain has TRBV27 and TRBJ2-1; weak D call: TRBD2 (6 bases). Trimming took off 2 bases at V and 4 bases at J, with 6 bases between the two ends. The CDR3 length is 13 residues. CDR1 and CDR2 (germline): MNHEY, SMNVEV (reference sequence). CDR3 in amino acids: CASSLGLYNEQFF. CDR3 in DNA: TGTGCCAGCAGTTTAGGACTATACAATGAGCAGTTCTTC.

The rearrangement uses TRBV11-2 and TRBJ2-7; 12 bases line up with TRBD2. The germline V gene encodes CDR1 SGHAT and CDR2 FQNNGV. This CDR3 comprises 18 residues. The V segment lost 0 bases and the J segment 4 bases; nucleotides outside the gene matches: 10. The CDR3 region is CASSLDDTTSGSSYEQYF. The CDR3 DNA reads TGTGCCAGCAGCTTAGACGACACGACTAGCGGGAGTTCATACGAGCAGTACTTC.

This chain connects TRBV12-5 to TRBJ2-5; perhaps TRBD1 as D (5 bases). CDR1 LGHNT and CDR2 FRNRAP come from the germline V gene. V shed 6 bases and J shed 1 base, with 9 bases lying between them. CDR3 length equals 13 residues. In DNA form, the CDR3 reads TGTGCTAGTGGCCCGACAGTCCAAGAGACCCAGTACTTC. Protein product: CASGPTVQETQYF.

This chain links TRBV19 with TRBJ1-1; 9 nucleotides align to TRBD1. J gave up 5 bases and V 7 bases, and 11 bases lay outside the gene matches. Germline values: CDR1 LNHDA, CDR2 SQIVND (reference sequence). The CDR3 contains 15 residues. The CDR3 coding sequence is TGTGCCAGTATCTCCTGGGGACAGGGACGGACTGAAGCTTTCTTT. This sequence encodes CASISWGQGRTEAFF.

The chain combines TRBV5-5 with TRBJ1-5; possible D gene TRBD1, 6 bases. V dropped 0 bases and J dropped 5 bases, with 15 bases sitting between them. Germline V lookup: CDR1 SGHKS, CDR2 YYEKEE (reference sequence). The CDR3 is made up of 16 amino acids. CDR3 coding DNA: TGTGCCAGCAGCTTGGCTGGACAGCCGCGGGATCAGCCCCAGCATTTT. Translating gives CASSLAGQPRDQPQHF.

The chain combines TRBV11-3 with TRBJ2-1; TRBD2 aligns across 7 bases. The J segment lost 9 bases and the V segment lost 6 bases, leaving 11 bases of the junction unmatched. Germline V gene lookup returns CDR1 SGHNT and CDR2 YENEEA. The CDR3 runs 14 residues. DNA for the CDR3: TGTGCCAGCAGTACCCCCGGGGGGTCGGCTGAGCAGTTCTTC. Translation gives CASSTPGGSAEQFF.

The V gene is TRBV28, the J gene TRBJ1-4, with a tentative D call TRBD1 (5 bases). Between the trimmed V and J ends, which lost 5 bases and 5 bases, there was a span of 15 bases. Germline values: CDR1 MDHEN, CDR2 SYDVKM. The CDR3 loop spans 15 amino acids. The CDR3 sequence is CASSLIRALNEKLFF. CDR3 bases: TGTGCCAGCAGTCTCATCAGGGCGCTAAATGAAAAACTGTTTTTT. Full variable domain (missing parts from reference TRBV28 and TRBJ1-4): DVKVTQSSRYLVKRTGEKVFLECVQDMDHENMFWYRQDPGLGLRLIYFSYDVKMKEKGDIPEGYSVSREKKERFSLILESASTNQTSMYLCASSLIRALNEKLFFGSGTQLSVL.

The V gene is TRBV4-1, the J gene TRBJ2-7, with TRBD1 identical over 8 bases. This CDR3 is 14 amino acids long. J gave up 6 bases and V 4 bases, and 8 bases lay outside the gene matches. CDR1 and CDR2 (germline): MGHRA, YSYEKL. The DNA for the CDR3 is TGCGCCAGCAGCCTCCGGACAGGGCCGGGCGAGCAGTACTTC. This encodes CASSLRTGPGEQYF.

The rearrangement joins TRBV6-5 to TRBJ1-2; 7 nucleotides agree with TRBD1. J gave up 4 bases and V 4 bases, and 6 bases lay outside the gene matches. The length of the CDR3 is 14 residues. From germline, CDR1 is MNHEY and CDR2 SVGAGI. The CDR3 loop is CASSSDRAPYGYTF. Here the CDR3 DNA reads TGTGCCAGCAGTTCCGACAGGGCGCCCTATGGCTACACCTTC.

The J gene is TRBJ2-7, the V gene TRBV11-2, with TRBD1 matching 9 bases. In germline, CDR1 is SGHAT, CDR2 FQNNGV. The CDR3 runs to 13 residues. V dropped 4 bases and J dropped 12; count of bases not matched to a gene: 10. The CDR3 DNA follows: TGTGCCAGCAGCTCGCAAATTAACAGGGGGCTGTACTTC. Translation: CASSSQINRGLYF.

The genes are TRBV2 and TRBJ2-1; the match to TRBD1 covers 7 bases. The germline gives CDR1 SNHLY, CDR2 FYNNEI. V lost 6 bases to trimming and J lost 4 bases; unmatched junction nucleotides: 6. The CDR3 sequence is 14 residues long. DNA for the CDR3: TGTGCCAGCAGAACCGGGACAGATTACAATGAGCAGTTCTTC. Its protein product is CASRTGTDYNEQFF.

This chain joins TRBV3-1 (or the pseudogene TRBV3-2) and TRBJ2-7; TRBD1 aligns across 9 bases. CDR1 LGHDT and CDR2 YNNKEL come from the germline V gene (reference sequence). J was trimmed by 5 bases and V by 4 bases; bases with no gene match: 9. There are 15 residues in the CDR3. CDR3 loop: CASSRTGTGSDEQYF. The CDR3 DNA is TGTGCCAGCAGCCGCACCGGGACAGGGAGCGACGAGCAGTACTTC.

In its sample, this clone was seen once. The V and J genes are TRBV11-2 and TRBJ2-3; 9 bases are shared with TRBD2. The germline CDR1 and CDR2 sequences are SGHAT and FQNNGV. With V trimmed by 4 bases and J by 5 bases, 4 bases remained unmatched. The CDR3 runs to 14 residues. CDR3 sequence (DNA): TGTGCCAGCAGCTGGGGTAGCGGGAGAGATACGCAGTATTTT. It encodes CASSWGSGRDTQYF.

The rearrangement links TRBV30 to TRBJ2-3; perhaps TRBD1 as D (5 bases). The V end lost 2 bases, the J end lost 5 bases, and 11 bases lay between the germline ends. Germline V lookup: CDR1 GTSNPN, CDR2 SVGIG (reference sequence). The CDR3 runs to 13 residues. CDR3 region: CAWSPRVKDTQYF. The CDR3 bases are TGTGCCTGGAGTCCCAGGGTGAAAGATACGCAGTATTTT.

V is TRBV7-3 and J is TRBJ1-1, with TRBD1 identical over 8 bases. CDR1 is SGHTA, CDR2 FQGTGA, per germline. There are 15 residues in the CDR3. J lost 2 bases, V lost 5 bases, and 7 bases had no gene match. The CDR3 region has the DNA TGTGCCAGCAGCCCCCAGGGGGCAGGAAACACTGAAGCTTTCTTT. This encodes CASSPQGAGNTEAFF. Looking up the rest from reference TRBV7-3 and TRBJ1-1 gives the full variable domain: GAGVSQTPSNKVTEKGKYVELRCDPISGHTALYWYRQSLGQGPEFLIYFQGTGAADDSGLPNDRFFAVRPEGSVSTLKIQRTERGDSAVYLCASSPQGAGNTEAFFGQGTRLTVV.

The CDR3 reads CASSFRGGDTQYF. The DNA for the CDR3 is TGTGCCAGCAGCTTTCGGGGGGGGGATACGCAGTATTTT. The chain uses TRBV5-4 and TRBJ2-3; TRBD2 matches at 8 bases. Germline lookup yields CDR1 SGHNT and CDR2 YYREEE (reference sequence). The CDR3 is 13 residues long. The V and J ends lost 2 bases and 6 bases, in that order; junction bases with no gene match: 2. Full variable domain (outside the CDR3, taken from reference TRBV5-4 and TRBJ2-3): ETGVTQSPTHLIKTRGQQVTLRCSSQSGHNTVSWYQQALGQGPQFIFQYYREEENGRGNFPPRFSGLQFPNYSSELNVNALELDDSALYLCASSFRGGDTQYFGPGTRLTVL.

As for this clone: Other DNA sequences in this specimen translate into the identical CDR3. The chain has TRBV27 and TRBJ1-1; D perhaps matches TRBD1 (5 bases). This CDR3 comprises 13 residues. Trimming removed 1 base from V and 6 bases from J, with 9 bases in between. The V gene's germline CDR1 is MNHEY and CDR2 SMNVEV (reference sequence). CDR3 sequence: CASSLLGGAEAFF. The CDR3 DNA reads as TGTGCCAGCAGTTTATTGGGGGGTGCTGAAGCTTTCTTT.